The 27 T cell receptor beta chains below come from one sample, sequenced in a study of T-cell reconstitution after alpha-beta-depleted transplantation in children. This sample's TCRbeta library carried unique molecular identifier barcodes. Via MiXCR, TCRdb re-called the PCR reads, giving one row per CDR3 protein. Counted here are more than 200,000 distinct CDR3 sequences, about 15% occurring once; the ten biggest clones make up 35% to 50%. Sequenced here: PBMCs, mostly from graft donor cells, sampled 360 days after TCRalphabeta/CD19-depleted stem cell transplant. All receptors derive from a male patient between 2 and 15 years old who had a stem cell transplant for acute lymphoblastic leukemia, so the T cells may come from the graft donor.

The gene calls are TRBV25-1 and TRBJ2-7; D possibly uses TRBD1 or TRBD2 (5 bases each). The germline V gene has CDR1 MGHDK and CDR2 SYGVNS. This CDR3 is built from 13 residues. The V and J ends lost 7 bases and 3 bases respectively, with 13 bases between them. The CDR3 protein is CASTSRDGYEQYF. In nucleotides, the CDR3 is TGTGCCAGCACCTCCCGGGACGGCTACGAGCAGTACTTC.

This clonotype was observed at least ten times. The V and J genes are TRBV7-2 and TRBJ2-2; D call uncertain. The germline V gene encodes CDR1 SGHTA and CDR2 FQGNSA. Trimming shortened V by 1 base and J by 4 bases, and 10 bases separated the two germline ends. The CDR3 extends over 15 amino acids. The CDR3 region has the DNA TGTGCCAGCAGCTTAGTTGGCATAGGCACCGGGGAGCTGTTTTTT. Its protein is CASSLVGIGTGELFF.

This clonotype was recorded many times. The chain has TRBV5-6 and TRBJ2-7, with TRBD1 identical over 8 bases. Germline V gene data show CDR1 as SGHDT and CDR2 as YYEEEE. The V gene end was trimmed by 2 bases and the J gene end by 2 bases; junction bases not matched to a gene: 9. The CDR3 sequence is 16 residues long. This CDR3 is CASSFRVTGATYEQYF. The CDR3 DNA is TGTGCCAGCAGCTTCCGAGTGACAGGGGCCACCTACGAGCAGTACTTC.

This clonotype was seen more than once but under ten times. The gene calls are TRBV6-2 or TRBV6-3 and TRBJ2-1, with a tentative D call TRBD2 (6 bases). Germline lookup yields CDR1 MNHEY and CDR2 SVGEGT. CDR3 length: 13 residues. The V and J ends lost 7 bases and 7 bases respectively, with 14 bases between them. CDR3 sequence: CASTPVAGNEQFF. The CDR3 nucleotides read TGTGCCAGCACCCCCGTGGCGGGGAATGAGCAGTTCTTC.

CDR3 nucleotide sequence: TGTGCCAGCAGTCCAGGAGTTTTGACCACAGATACGCAGTATTTT. Protein: CASSPGVLTTDTQYF. V is TRBV6-1 and J is TRBJ2-3; D uncertain. Germline lookup yields CDR1 MNHNS and CDR2 SASEGT. V lost 5 bases, J lost 2 bases, and 14 bases lay in between. This CDR3 is built from 15 residues.

In this sample, this clonotype turned up a few times. The chain couples TRBV4-3 to TRBJ2-1; 10 nucleotides align to TRBD2. The CDR3 contains 16 residues. Germline V gives CDR1 LGHNA, CDR2 YSLEER. Trimming removed 2 bases from V and 10 bases from J; junction bases left unmatched: 11. CDR3 loop: CASSQFLAGALGEQFF. The CDR3 nucleotides read TGCGCCAGCAGCCAATTTCTAGCGGGGGCCCTCGGGGAGCAGTTCTTC.

The rearrangement uses TRBV12-3 or TRBV12-4 and TRBJ2-7, with 7 bases aligning to TRBD1. This CDR3 has 12 residues. V gave up 5 bases and J gave up 5 bases; unmatched junction bases: 3. The CDR3 reads CASSRGQDEQYF. The CDR3 DNA is TGTGCCAGCAGTAGAGGACAGGACGAGCAGTACTTC.

The genes are TRBV15 and TRBJ2-7; D gene uncertain. This CDR3 is built from 13 residues. Trimming removed 0 bases from V and 2 bases from J, with 5 bases in between. CDR1 and CDR2 (germline): LNHNV, YYDKDF (reference sequence). CDR3 residues: CATSRDGPYEQYF. The CDR3 coding sequence is TGTGCCACCAGCAGAGACGGCCCCTACGAGCAGTACTTC.

This sequence joins TRBV20-1 and TRBJ1-2, with unresolved D. Germline CDR1 DFQATT, CDR2 SNEGSKA (reference sequence). This CDR3 has 13 residues. The germline V and J ends were trimmed by 6 bases and 0 bases, with 11 bases remaining between them. CDR3 protein: CSAPGSPNYGYTF. As DNA, the CDR3 is TGCAGTGCCCCGGGCAGTCCTAACTATGGCTACACCTTC.

The chain joins TRBV10-3 to TRBJ1-5; 9 bases align to TRBD1. The CDR3 spans 15 residues. The germline gives CDR1 ENHRY, CDR2 SYGVKD. J gave up 7 bases and V 2 bases, and 6 bases lay outside the gene matches. CDR3 nucleotides: TGTGCCATCAGTGAGGGACAGGGGAAGGAGCAGCCCCAGCATTTT. This translates into CAISEGQGKEQPQHF.

This clonotype was seen many times. This chain links TRBV4-1 with TRBJ2-7; 11 bases map to TRBD1. The CDR3 consists of 15 residues. Germline values: CDR1 MGHRA, CDR2 YSYEKL. After removal of 4 bases from V and 3 bases from J, the junction contained 5 bases not matched to a gene. CDR3: CASSPAGTGGYEQYF. The CDR3 nucleotides are TGCGCCAGCAGCCCTGCCGGGACAGGGGGCTACGAGCAGTACTTC.

This clonotype was counted a single time. The V call is TRBV5-5, the J call TRBJ1-1; D is uncertain. Deletions cut 0 bases from V and 5 bases from J, with 8 bases between. Germline CDR1 and CDR2: SGHKS and YYEKEE (reference sequence). The CDR3 length is 13 residues. The CDR3 bases are TGTGCCAGCAGCTTGGGAGCGGAAACTGAAGCTTTCTTT. As protein: CASSLGAETEAFF.

This clonotype turned up a few times. The V gene is TRBV9, the J gene TRBJ2-5; maybe TRBD2 (6 bases). Germline V lookup: CDR1 SGDLS, CDR2 YYNGEE. The CDR3 runs 13 residues. Trimming cost V 2 bases and J 5 bases, with 10 bases left between them. The CDR3 DNA reads TGTGCCAGCAGCGTTATTGGGGGGGAGACCCAGTACTTC. It translates to CASSVIGGETQYF.

This clonotype was counted between two and nine times. The V call is TRBV12-3 or TRBV12-4, the J call TRBJ1-2; unclear D gene. V was pared by 6 bases and J by 1 base, with 12 bases between. The CDR3 sequence is 14 residues long. The DNA of the CDR3 is TGTGCCAGCAGCAAGGTCGGAGATAACTATGGCTACACCTTC. Its translation: CASSKVGDNYGYTF.

This clonotype was recorded at least ten times. The J gene is TRBJ2-1, the V gene TRBV7-2; maybe TRBD1 (6 bases). Germline assignment: CDR1 SGHTA and CDR2 FQGNSA. V was pared by 5 bases and J by 10 bases, with 18 bases between. The CDR3 is made up of 14 amino acids. The DNA for the CDR3 is TGTGCCAGCAGCCCCAGGGGTAGGGGCATCGAGCAGTTCTTC. It yields the protein CASSPRGRGIEQFF.

The V and J genes are TRBV5-1 and TRBJ2-4; maybe TRBD1 (6 bases). V shed 4 bases and J shed 1 base, with 12 bases lying between them. Germline V lookup: CDR1 SGHRS, CDR2 YFSETQ. This CDR3 is 15 amino acids long. As DNA, the CDR3 is TGCGCCAGCAGCGGCGTTAGGGGGGCCAAAAACATTCAGTACTTC. Its protein is CASSGVRGAKNIQYF.

This clonotype was seen more than once but under ten times. The chain links TRBV29-1 to TRBJ1-2; possible D gene TRBD1, 5 bases. The length of the CDR3 is 17 residues. Germline V gene lookup returns CDR1 SQVTM and CDR2 ANQGSEA. V lost 5 bases and J lost 0, with 22 bases in between. CDR3 in amino acids: CSVRLDTRREANYGYTF. CDR3 sequence (DNA): TGCAGCGTTCGTCTGGACACCCGGCGGGAGGCTAACTATGGCTACACCTTC. Filled out from reference TRBV29-1 and TRBJ1-2, the complete variable domain reads SAVISQKPSRDICQRGTSLTIQCQVDSQVTMMFWYRQQPGQSLTLIATANQGSEATYESGFVIDKFPISRPNLTFSTLTVSNMSPEDSSIYLCSVRLDTRREANYGYTFGSGTRLTVV.

In its sample, this clonotype was seen a few times. The chain combines TRBV11-2 with TRBJ2-7, with TRBD1 matching over 9 bases. The CDR3 is made up of 16 amino acids. Per the germline V gene, CDR1 is SGHAT and CDR2 is FQNNGV. J lost 3 bases, V lost 0 bases, and 6 bases had no gene match. CDR3 loop: CASSLEPGQGGYEQYF. The CDR3 DNA sequence: TGTGCCAGCAGCTTAGAACCGGGACAGGGAGGCTACGAGCAGTACTTC.

The chain carries TRBV12-3 or TRBV12-4 and TRBJ2-7; 7 nucleotides agree with TRBD1. This CDR3 comprises 13 residues. Trimming removed 10 bases from V and 0 bases from J; junction bases left unmatched: 6. Here the CDR3 reads CATRQGTSYEQYF. The CDR3, as DNA: TGTGCCACCAGACAGGGAACCTCCTACGAGCAGTACTTC.

The chain employs TRBV20-1 and TRBJ2-7; 10 bases fit TRBD1. The CDR3 spans 15 residues. With 2 bases clipped from V and 2 bases from J, the junction kept 6 bases outside the gene matches. Germline V gene data show CDR1 as DFQATT and CDR2 as SNEGSKA (reference sequence). CDR3 protein: CSARHSGTGAYEQYF. In DNA form, the CDR3 reads TGCAGTGCTAGACATTCCGGGACAGGGGCCTACGAGCAGTACTTC.

This clonotype was detected a few times. This chain links TRBV12-3 or TRBV12-4 with TRBJ2-5; 10 bases agree with TRBD1. CDR3 length equals 16 residues. Trimming took 2 bases from V and 4 from J; bases not matched to a gene: 7. The CDR3 nucleotides read TGTGCCAGCAGTTTATTGCGACAGGGGGCGGCAGAGACCCAGTACTTC. The encoded protein is CASSLLRQGAAETQYF.

This clonotype was counted ten times or more. V usage is TRBV28 and J usage is TRBJ2-1; 9 bases align to TRBD2. Germline CDR1 reads MDHEN; CDR2 reads SYDVKM. The CDR3 covers 17 residues. The V segment lost 5 bases and the J segment 8 bases; nucleotides outside the gene matches: 16. The CDR3 DNA follows: TGTGCCAGCAGTCCGCCTCGACTAGCGGCGAGAGGGGATGAGCAGTTCTTC. Protein product: CASSPPRLAARGDEQFF.

This sequence joins TRBV6-2 or TRBV6-3 and TRBJ1-5, with 7 nucleotides matching TRBD1. CDR1 is MNHEY, CDR2 SVGEGT, per germline. CDR3 length equals 15 residues. V lost 2 bases and J lost 7; bases outside the gene matches: 8. The CDR3 nucleotides are TGTGCCAGCAGTTACGAATTGACAGGGTGGCAGCCCCAGCATTTT. It codes for CASSYELTGWQPQHF.

This clonotype turned up a few times. The V call is TRBV7-2, the J call TRBJ2-3; 13 bases are a match to TRBD2. The CDR3 runs to 16 residues. Germline-derived CDR1 and CDR2 are SGHTA and FQGNSA. With V trimmed by 2 bases and J by 7 bases, 6 bases remained unmatched. The CDR3 region has the DNA TGTGCCAGCAGCTTATCACTAGCGGGGGGGCAAAATACGCAGTATTTT. Protein sequence: CASSLSLAGGQNTQYF. Using reference TRBV7-2 and TRBJ2-3 for the parts outside the CDR3, the full variable domain is GAGVSQSPSNKVTEKGKDVELRCDPISGHTALYWYRQSLGQGLEFLIYFQGNSAPDKSGLPSDRFSAERTGGSVSTLTIQRTQQEDSAVYLCASSLSLAGGQNTQYFGPGTRLTVL.

The J gene is TRBJ2-7, the V gene TRBV29-1, with TRBD1 identical over 12 bases. The CDR3 has 14 residues. V shed 5 bases and J 6 bases; nucleotides not matched to a gene: 8. The germline V gene has CDR1 SQVTM and CDR2 ANQGSEA. CDR3 sequence reads: CSVKRDRGPGEQYF. DNA for the CDR3: TGCAGCGTTAAAAGGGACAGGGGGCCAGGCGAGCAGTACTTC.

This clonotype turned up a few times. CDR3 sequence reads: CATSDPRMGSEKLFF. In DNA form, the CDR3 reads TGTGCCACCAGTGACCCCCGGATGGGGAGTGAAAAACTGTTTTTT. The chain couples TRBV24-1 to TRBJ1-4, with no clear D. CDR1 is KGHDR and CDR2 is SFDVKD in the germline V gene. There are 15 residues in the CDR3. Trimming pared 4 bases from V and 7 bases from J, leaving 15 bases between.

This clonotype showed up many times. V usage is TRBV29-1 and J usage is TRBJ1-3; D is possibly TRBD1 (6 bases). This CDR3 is built from 15 residues. Per germline, CDR1 SQVTM and CDR2 ANQGSEA. V was trimmed by 4 bases and J by 0 bases, leaving 13 bases between them. The chain's CDR3 is CSVGFWGHSGNTIYF. DNA for the CDR3: TGCAGCGTTGGCTTCTGGGGACACTCTGGAAACACCATATATTTT.